Listed below are T cell receptor beta chains from one sample, sequenced in a study of Ad26.COV2.S vaccination and SARS-CoV-2 variants. Generated by immunoSEQ multiplex PCR, the TCRdb table keeps only in-frame clones and is missing some. Among about 450,000 clones listed, approximately 89% were seen once. The specimen comprised peripheral blood, sampled in a trial of Ad26.COV2.S vaccine versus placebo. The receptors stem from a person between 18 and 65 years old who received the Ad26.COV2.S COVID-19 vaccine or a placebo. CDR3s include the opening cysteine and the closing phenylalanine or tryptophan. Fields, in order: clone size, J gene, V gene, D gene, CDR3 DNA, CDR3 protein. A D gene is named only where the DNA matches it firmly. Part of the rows lack a size; the others show once, few, many or a class for expanded clones.

NA,TRBJ2-3,TRBV27,TRBD2,TGTGCCAGCAGTCCGCGGGGGGACGCAGATACGCAGTATTTT,CASSPRGDADTQYF
NA,TRBJ2-3,TRBV5-4,NA,TGTGCCAGCAGCTTGCTAGGGAGCACAGATACGCAGTATTTT,CASSLLGSTDTQYF
NA,TRBJ1-1,TRBV18,NA,TGTGCCAGCTCCCTTGGGGAGGGGGAAGCTTTCTTT,CASSLGEGEAFF
NA,TRBJ1-1,TRBV5-1,NA,TGCGCCAGCAGCACGGGACACACTACGAACACTGAAGCTTTCTTT,CASSTGHTTNTEAFF
once,TRBJ2-3,TRBV5-1,TRBD2,TGCGCCAGCAGCTTGTCTCCGGCGGGAGTAACGGATACGCAGTATTTT,CASSLSPAGVTDTQYF
NA,TRBJ1-6,TRBV7-8,TRBD1,TGTGCCAGCAGCGGACAGGGAAGTTCACCCCTCCACTTT,CASSGQGSSPLHF
once,TRBJ1-2,TRBV5-6,NA,TGTGCCAGCAGCCGGCTGGACCGCGACTATGGCTACACCTTC,CASSRLDRDYGYTF
NA,TRBJ2-2,TRBV18,NA,TGTGCCAGCTCACCAGGCCCAGGGGCCGGGGAGCTGTTTTTT,CASSPGPGAGELFF
NA,TRBJ2-7,TRBV6-5,NA,TGTGCCAGCAGTTACCACACGGCGGGCTACGAGCAGTACTTC,CASSYHTAGYEQYF
NA,TRBJ2-7,TRBV28,TRBD1,TGTGCCAGCAGCTTCGGGGGACAGGGCAACTACGAGCAGTACTTC,CASSFGGQGNYEQYF
NA,TRBJ1-1,TRBV7-9,TRBD1,TGTGCCAGCAGCTTGACAGGGCTGAACACTGAAGCTTTCTTT,CASSLTGLNTEAFF
NA,TRBJ1-2,TRBV11-3,NA,TGTGCCAGCAGCTACCTCGAGGGGGAGGAAGGCTACACCTTC,CASSYLEGEEGYTF
NA,TRBJ1-2,TRBV10-3,NA,TGTGCCATCAGTGGACAGTACTATGGCTACACCTTC,CAISGQYYGYTF
NA,TRBJ2-6,TRBV19,NA,TGTGCCAGTAGTTCACCAGGGGGGGCTGGGGCCAACGTCCTGACTTTC,CASSSPGGAGANVLTF
NA,TRBJ1-5,TRBV24-1,NA,TGTGCCACCAGTGTGTCTGGCCAGAAGGGTTCGGGCAATCAGCCCCAGCATTTT,CATSVSGQKGSGNQPQHF
NA,TRBJ2-7,TRBV28,TRBD1,TGTGCCAGCAGTTCCCCCGGGACAGGGGGATACGAGCAGTACTTC,CASSSPGTGGYEQYF
NA,TRBJ2-5,TRBV7-6,TRBD2,TGTGCCAGCAGCCTTGGACTAGCGGGGGGGCAAGAGACCCAGTACTTC,CASSLGLAGGQETQYF
NA,TRBJ2-3,TRBV7-9,TRBD2,TGTGCCAGCAGCTTAACTAGCGGGAGCACAGATACGCAGTATTTT,CASSLTSGSTDTQYF
once,TRBJ2-5,TRBV24-1,TRBD2,TGTGCCACCAGTGATTTGAGCCTAGCGGGAGGAGAGACCCAGTACTTC,CATSDLSLAGGETQYF
NA,TRBJ1-6,TRBV4-1,TRBD1,TGCGCCAGCAGCCAAGTTAAGAAGGGGACAGGGCGTTCACCCCTCCACTTT,CASSQVKKGTGRSPLHF
NA,TRBJ1-4,TRBV5-4,NA,TGTGCCAGCAGCTTTTCGGGGGGGGTTCCGGATGAAAAACTGTTTTTT,CASSFSGGVPDEKLFF
NA,TRBJ2-1,TRBV6-4,TRBD1,TGTGCCAGCAGCAACCGACAGGGGGGGAATGAGCAGTTCTTC,CASSNRQGGNEQFF
NA,TRBJ1-6,TRBV5-6,NA,TGTGCCAGCAGCTCGACAGGCTATAATTCACCCCTCCACTTT,CASSSTGYNSPLHF
few,TRBJ1-2,TRBV28,NA,TGTGCCAGCAGTAGTAATAACTATGGCTACACCTTC,CASSSNNYGYTF
NA,TRBJ2-7,TRBV18,NA,TGTGCCAGCTCACCGGCTACTCGGGTCAACTCGGGAGAGCAGTACTTC,CASSPATRVNSGEQYF
NA,TRBJ1-2,TRBV24-1,NA,TGTGCCACCAGTGAGCCGGGACGAAACTATGGCTACACCTTC,CATSEPGRNYGYTF
NA,TRBJ2-5,TRBV29-1,TRBD1,TGCAGCGTTGAAACAGGGGGTGGCGAGACCCAGTACTTC,CSVETGGGETQYF
NA,TRBJ2-3,TRBV10-3,NA,TGTGCCATCAGTGACTCCACCCCGGACAGTGGGTCGTATTTT,CAISDSTPDSGSYF
NA,TRBJ1-3,TRBV9,NA,TGTGCCAGCAGCTTCTCGACAGGATTAAGCTCTGGAAACACCATATATTTT,CASSFSTGLSSGNTIYF
NA,TRBJ1-2,TRBV4-3,TRBD1,TGCGCCAGCAGCCAAGTTGACAGGGTATCTGGCTACACCTTC,CASSQVDRVSGYTF
NA,TRBJ1-2,TRBV11-2,NA,TGTGCCAGCAGCTTATCCCAGGGGTACCACTATGGCTACACCTTC,CASSLSQGYHYGYTF
NA,TRBJ2-2,TRBV27,TRBD1,TGTGCCAGCAGTTTATGGCCAGGGGGCCGGTCCGGGGAGCTGTTTTTT,CASSLWPGGRSGELFF
NA,TRBJ2-3,TRBV11-2,NA,TGTGCCAGCAGCCCTAGCAGAGATACGCAGTATTTT,CASSPSRDTQYF
NA,TRBJ2-3,TRBV27,NA,TGTGCCAGCAGTTTATCGGGTCTCGCTACAGGGACAGATACGCAGTATTTT,CASSLSGLATGTDTQYF
NA,TRBJ2-5,TRBV6-5,TRBD2,TGTGCCAGCAGTAGCTGGGACTACAAGGAGACCCAGTACTTC,CASSSWDYKETQYF
few,TRBJ2-1,TRBV5-4,TRBD2,TGTGCCAGCAGCTTGGCGGGACTAGCGACCGGCGAGCAGTTCTTC,CASSLAGLATGEQFF
NA,TRBJ1-2,TRBV7-2,NA,TGTGCCAGCAGCTTAGCTGTGGGAAACTATGGCTACACCTTC,CASSLAVGNYGYTF
NA,TRBJ2-3,TRBV7-9,NA,TGTGCCAGCTTGGTGGGGGACACAGATACGCAGTATTTT,CASLVGDTDTQYF
few,TRBJ1-5,TRBV5-1,NA,TGCGCCAGCAGCTTTGGGGTCAATCAGCCCCAGCATTTT,CASSFGVNQPQHF
NA,TRBJ2-5,TRBV28,NA,TGTGCCAGCAGACGGCATGGGCTAGAGACCCAGTACTTC,CASRRHGLETQYF
NA,TRBJ2-5,TRBV9,NA,TGTGCCAGCAGCGTAAGCCTCGTCCAAGAGACCCAGTACTTC,CASSVSLVQETQYF
NA,TRBJ2-2,TRBV7-9,NA,TGTGCCAGCAGCTTTTATCTACAAGGGGAGCTGTTTTTT,CASSFYLQGELFF
NA,TRBJ1-2,TRBV9,NA,TGTGCCAGCAGCGGCAACTATGGCTACACCTTC,CASSGNYGYTF
NA,TRBJ1-2,TRBV6-5,TRBD1,TGTGCCAGCGGGACAGGCTATGGCTACACCTTC,CASGTGYGYTF
NA,TRBJ2-5,TRBV27,NA,TGTGCCAGCAGTTTACAAAGCGGGTACGGGACCCAGTACTTC,CASSLQSGYGTQYF
NA,TRBJ2-5,TRBV5-1,TRBD1,TGCGCCAGCGCCCACAGGGGAGAGACCCAGTACTTC,CASAHRGETQYF
NA,TRBJ1-1,TRBV18,NA,TGTGCCAGCTCACCTTCGCAAAACACTGAAGCTTTCTTT,CASSPSQNTEAFF
NA,TRBJ2-3,TRBV5-1,NA,TGCGCCAGCAGCTTGGACGGGCAGGTTGGGGATACGCAGTATTTT,CASSLDGQVGDTQYF
once,TRBJ1-6,TRBV5-4,NA,TGTGCCAGCAGCTTGGGACCCCTGAATGATTCACCCCTCCACTTT,CASSLGPLNDSPLHF
once,TRBJ2-1,TRBV11-2,NA,TGTGCCAGCAGCTCCACGACTAGTATACTGAGTGAGCAGTTCTTC,CASSSTTSILSEQFF
NA,TRBJ2-5,TRBV14,NA,TGTGCCAGCAGCCAAGCCAGAGGGGCTTGGGAGACCCAGTACTTC,CASSQARGAWETQYF
NA,TRBJ1-3,TRBV7-9,NA,TGTGCCAGCAGCTTATTCGGCGACTCTGGAAACACCATATATTTT,CASSLFGDSGNTIYF
NA,TRBJ2-3,TRBV11-3,NA,TGTGCCAGCAGCTTAGCATCTAGCACAGATACGCAGTATTTT,CASSLASSTDTQYF